This T cell receptor (beta chain) stems from a study of molecular identifiers for immune sequencing clone quantification. One entry per CDR3 protein results from TCRdb running MiXCR on the PCR reads. The sample has more than 550,000 distinct CDR3 sequences, about 25% seen once. The sample holds a few counts of this clonotype. Its antigen remains unidentified. CDR1 is MNHNY, CDR2 SVGAGI, per germline (reference sequence). J gave up 4 bases and V 5 bases, and 5 bases lay outside the gene matches. This CDR3 comprises 15 residues. Study-wide results and caveats: Clones exceeding 20 RNA copies carried over 98% of effector molecules but under 1% of naive-cell molecules.

The source material was naive CD8+ T cells from blood, with Jurkat cell RNA spiked in. Subset indicated: FACS-sorted CD8+CD4-CCR7+CD45RA+ naive T cells. This sequence originates from a human donor in good health. Some libraries in this study had Jurkat cell RNA spiked in. V and J are TRBV6-6 and TRBJ1-4; TRBD1 agrees at 9 bases. CDR3 sequence reads: CASSTPDRGNEKLFF. The CDR3 DNA sequence: TGTGCCAGCAGTACCCCGGACAGGGGTAATGAAAAACTGTTTTTT.